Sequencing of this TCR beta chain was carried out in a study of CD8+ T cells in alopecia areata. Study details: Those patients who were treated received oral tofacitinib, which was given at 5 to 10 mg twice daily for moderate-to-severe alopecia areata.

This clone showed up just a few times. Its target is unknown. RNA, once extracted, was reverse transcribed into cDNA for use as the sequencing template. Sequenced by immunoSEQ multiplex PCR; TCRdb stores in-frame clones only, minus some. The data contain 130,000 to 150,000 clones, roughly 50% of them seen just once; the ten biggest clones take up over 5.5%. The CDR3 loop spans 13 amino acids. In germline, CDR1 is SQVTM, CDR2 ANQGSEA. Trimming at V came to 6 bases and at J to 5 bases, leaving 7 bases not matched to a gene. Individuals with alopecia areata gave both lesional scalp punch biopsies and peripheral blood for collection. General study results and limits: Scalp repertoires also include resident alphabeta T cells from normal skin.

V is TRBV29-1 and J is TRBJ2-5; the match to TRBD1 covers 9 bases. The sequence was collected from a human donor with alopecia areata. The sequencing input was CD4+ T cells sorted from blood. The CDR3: CSVDYRGPETQYF. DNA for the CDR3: TGCAGCGTAGACTACAGGGGGCCGGAGACCCAGTACTTC.